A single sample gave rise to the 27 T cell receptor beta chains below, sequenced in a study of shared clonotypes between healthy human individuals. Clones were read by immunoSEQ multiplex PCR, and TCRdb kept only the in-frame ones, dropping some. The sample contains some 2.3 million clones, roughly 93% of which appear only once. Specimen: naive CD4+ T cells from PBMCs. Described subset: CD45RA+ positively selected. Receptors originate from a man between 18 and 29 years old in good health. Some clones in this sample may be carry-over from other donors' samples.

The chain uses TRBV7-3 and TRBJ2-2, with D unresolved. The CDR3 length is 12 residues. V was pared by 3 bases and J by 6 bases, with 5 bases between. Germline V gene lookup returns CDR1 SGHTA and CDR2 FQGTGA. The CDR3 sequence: CASSFQSGELFF. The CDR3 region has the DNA TGTGCCAGCAGCTTTCAGTCCGGGGAGCTGTTTTTT.

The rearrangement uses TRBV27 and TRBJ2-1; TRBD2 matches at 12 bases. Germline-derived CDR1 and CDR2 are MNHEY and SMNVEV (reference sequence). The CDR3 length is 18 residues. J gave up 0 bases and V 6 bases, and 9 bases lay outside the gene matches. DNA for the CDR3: TGTGCCAGCAGGCAGAGCGGGACTAGCGGGCTCTCCTACAATGAGCAGTTCTTC. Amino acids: CASRQSGTSGLSYNEQFF.

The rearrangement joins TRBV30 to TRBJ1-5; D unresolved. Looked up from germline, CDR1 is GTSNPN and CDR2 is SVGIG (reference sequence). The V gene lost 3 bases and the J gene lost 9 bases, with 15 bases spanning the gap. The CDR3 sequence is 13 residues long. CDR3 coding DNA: TGTGCCTGGAGGGGTGCAGAGGGTTCGCCCCAGCATTTT. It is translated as CAWRGAEGSPQHF.

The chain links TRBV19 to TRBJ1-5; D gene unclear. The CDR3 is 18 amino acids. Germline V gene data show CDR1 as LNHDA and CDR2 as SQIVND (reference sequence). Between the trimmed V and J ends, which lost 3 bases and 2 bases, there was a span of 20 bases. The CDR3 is CASSILGMSGYGNQPQHF. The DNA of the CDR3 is TGTGCCAGTAGTATTTTGGGGATGTCGGGTTATGGCAATCAGCCCCAGCATTTT.

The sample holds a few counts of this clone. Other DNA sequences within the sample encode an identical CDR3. CDR3 in DNA: TGTGCCTGGAGTGTACTTGGGGAACAGCCCCAGCATTTT. Its protein is CAWSVLGEQPQHF. This chain links TRBV30 with TRBJ1-5; D gene ambiguous. V dropped 0 bases and J dropped 7 bases, with 10 bases sitting between them. This CDR3 has 13 amino acids. Germline CDR1 is GTSNPN and CDR2 is SVGIG (reference sequence).

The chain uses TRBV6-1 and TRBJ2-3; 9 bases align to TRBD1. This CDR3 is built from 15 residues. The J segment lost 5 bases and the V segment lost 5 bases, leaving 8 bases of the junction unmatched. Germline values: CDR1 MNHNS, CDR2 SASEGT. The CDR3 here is CASSTRTGERDTQYF. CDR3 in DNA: TGTGCCAGCAGTACTCGGACAGGGGAGAGAGATACGCAGTATTTT.

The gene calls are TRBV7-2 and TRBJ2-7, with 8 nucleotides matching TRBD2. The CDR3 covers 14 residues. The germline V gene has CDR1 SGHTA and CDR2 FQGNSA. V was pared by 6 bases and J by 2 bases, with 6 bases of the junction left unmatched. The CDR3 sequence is CASRIGGATYEQYF. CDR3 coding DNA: TGTGCCAGCAGGATCGGGGGGGCGACCTACGAGCAGTACTTC.

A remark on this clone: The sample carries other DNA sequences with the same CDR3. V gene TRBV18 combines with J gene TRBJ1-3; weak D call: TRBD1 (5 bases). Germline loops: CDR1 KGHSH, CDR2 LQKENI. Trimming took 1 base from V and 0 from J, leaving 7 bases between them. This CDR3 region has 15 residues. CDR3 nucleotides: TGTGCCAGCTCACCACTCGACAGCTCTGGAAACACCATATATTTT. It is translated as CASSPLDSSGNTIYF.

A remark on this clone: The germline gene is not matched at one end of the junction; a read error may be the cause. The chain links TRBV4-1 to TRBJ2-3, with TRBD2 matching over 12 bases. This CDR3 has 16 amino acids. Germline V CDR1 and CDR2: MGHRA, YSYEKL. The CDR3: CASSQPTSGSTDTQYF. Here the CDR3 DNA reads TGCGCCAGCAGCCAGCCGACTAGCGGGAGCACGGATACGCAGTATTTT.

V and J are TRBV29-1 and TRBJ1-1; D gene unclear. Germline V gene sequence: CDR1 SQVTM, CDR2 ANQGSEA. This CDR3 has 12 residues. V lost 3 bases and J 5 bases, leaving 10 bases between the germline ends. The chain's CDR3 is CSVDVHGTEAFF. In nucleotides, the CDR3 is TGCAGCGTTGACGTCCATGGGACTGAAGCTTTCTTT. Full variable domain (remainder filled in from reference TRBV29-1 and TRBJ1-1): SAVISQKPSRDICQRGTSLTIQCQVDSQVTMMFWYRQQPGQSLTLIATANQGSEATYESGFVIDKFPISRPNLTFSTLTVSNMSPEDSSIYLCSVDVHGTEAFFGQGTRLTVV.

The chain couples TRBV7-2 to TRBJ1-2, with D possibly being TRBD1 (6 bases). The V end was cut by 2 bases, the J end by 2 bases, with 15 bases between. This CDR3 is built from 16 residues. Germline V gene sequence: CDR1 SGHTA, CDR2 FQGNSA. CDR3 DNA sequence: TGTGCCAGCAGCTTATACTCGGTAGGGGGGAACTATGGCTACACCTTC. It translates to CASSLYSVGGNYGYTF.

The CDR3 coding sequence is TGTGCCAGCAGCTTAGCGGGGGTTTACACTGAAGCTTTCTTT. Its protein is CASSLAGVYTEAFF. The rearrangement uses TRBV7-2 and TRBJ1-1, with D perhaps matching TRBD1 (5 bases). The length of the CDR3 is 14 residues. The V end lost 0 bases, the J end lost 3 bases, and 8 bases lay between the germline ends. CDR1 SGHTA and CDR2 FQGNSA come from the germline V gene.

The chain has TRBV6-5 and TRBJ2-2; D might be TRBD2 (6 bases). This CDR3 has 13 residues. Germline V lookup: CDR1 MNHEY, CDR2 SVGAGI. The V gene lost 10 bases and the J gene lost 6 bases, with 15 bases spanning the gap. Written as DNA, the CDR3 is TGTGCCACCGTGGGGCGGGAACCCGGGGAGCTGTTTTTT. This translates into CATVGREPGELFF.

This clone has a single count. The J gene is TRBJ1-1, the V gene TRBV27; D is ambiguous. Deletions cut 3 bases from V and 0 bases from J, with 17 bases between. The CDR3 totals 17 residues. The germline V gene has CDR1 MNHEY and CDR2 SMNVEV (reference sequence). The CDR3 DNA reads TGTGCCAGCAGTTTCAGTCAGGCTCTCCAAATGAACACTGAAGCTTTCTTT. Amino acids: CASSFSQALQMNTEAFF.

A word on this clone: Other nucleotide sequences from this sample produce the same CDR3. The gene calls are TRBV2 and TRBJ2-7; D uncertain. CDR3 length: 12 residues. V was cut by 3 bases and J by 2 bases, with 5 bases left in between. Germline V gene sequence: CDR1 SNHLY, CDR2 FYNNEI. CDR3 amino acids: CASSDRTYEQYF. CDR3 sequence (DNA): TGTGCCAGCAGTGACAGGACCTACGAGCAGTACTTC.

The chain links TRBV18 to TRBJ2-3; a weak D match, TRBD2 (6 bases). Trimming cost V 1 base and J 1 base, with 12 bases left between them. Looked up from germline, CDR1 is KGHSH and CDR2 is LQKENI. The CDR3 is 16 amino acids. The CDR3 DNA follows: TGTGCCAGCTCACCACTAGCGGATATTGGCACAGATACGCAGTATTTT. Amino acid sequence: CASSPLADIGTDTQYF.

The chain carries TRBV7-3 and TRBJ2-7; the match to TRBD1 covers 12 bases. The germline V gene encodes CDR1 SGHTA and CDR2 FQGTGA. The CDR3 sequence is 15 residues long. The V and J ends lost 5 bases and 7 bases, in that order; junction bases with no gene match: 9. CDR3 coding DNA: TGTGCCAGCAGCCTGGGACAGGGGGCCCAACAAGAGCAGTACTTC. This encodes CASSLGQGAQQEQYF.

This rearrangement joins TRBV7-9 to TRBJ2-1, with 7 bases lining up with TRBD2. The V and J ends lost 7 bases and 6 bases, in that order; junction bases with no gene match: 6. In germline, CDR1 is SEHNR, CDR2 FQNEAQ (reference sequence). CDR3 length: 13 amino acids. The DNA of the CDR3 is TGTGCCAGCACCCGACTAGCTACCAATGAGCAGTTCTTC. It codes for CASTRLATNEQFF.

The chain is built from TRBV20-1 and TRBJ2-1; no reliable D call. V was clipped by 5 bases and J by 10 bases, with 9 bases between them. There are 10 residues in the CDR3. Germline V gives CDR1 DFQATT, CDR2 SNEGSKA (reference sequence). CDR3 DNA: TGCAGTGCTGGCCGGACGGAGCAGTTCTTC. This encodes CSAGRTEQFF.

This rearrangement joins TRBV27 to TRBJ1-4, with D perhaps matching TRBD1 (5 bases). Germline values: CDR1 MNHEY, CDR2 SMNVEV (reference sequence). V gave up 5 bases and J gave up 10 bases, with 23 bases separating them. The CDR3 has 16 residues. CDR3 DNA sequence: TGTGCCAGCAGTCCTCCGGACCAGAACGGGGCCGGAAAACTGTTTTTT. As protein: CASSPPDQNGAGKLFF.

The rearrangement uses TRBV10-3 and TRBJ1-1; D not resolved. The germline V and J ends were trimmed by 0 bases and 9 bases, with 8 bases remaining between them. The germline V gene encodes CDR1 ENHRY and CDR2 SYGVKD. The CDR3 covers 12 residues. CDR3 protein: CAISESTQKAFF. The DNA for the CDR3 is TGTGCCATCAGTGAGTCTACACAGAAAGCTTTCTTT.

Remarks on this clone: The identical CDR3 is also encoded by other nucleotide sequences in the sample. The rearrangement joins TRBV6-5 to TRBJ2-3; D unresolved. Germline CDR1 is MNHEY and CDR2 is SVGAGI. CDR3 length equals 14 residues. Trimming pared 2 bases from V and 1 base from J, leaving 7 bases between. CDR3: CASSYDRGTDTQYF. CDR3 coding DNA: TGTGCCAGCAGTTACGATCGAGGCACAGATACGCAGTATTTT.

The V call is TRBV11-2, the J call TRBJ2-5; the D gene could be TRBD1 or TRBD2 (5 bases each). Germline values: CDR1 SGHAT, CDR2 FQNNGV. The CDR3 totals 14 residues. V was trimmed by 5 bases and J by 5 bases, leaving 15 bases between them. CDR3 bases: TGTGCCAGCAGCCCCGGGACGCGAGGGGAGACCCAGTACTTC. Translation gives CASSPGTRGETQYF.

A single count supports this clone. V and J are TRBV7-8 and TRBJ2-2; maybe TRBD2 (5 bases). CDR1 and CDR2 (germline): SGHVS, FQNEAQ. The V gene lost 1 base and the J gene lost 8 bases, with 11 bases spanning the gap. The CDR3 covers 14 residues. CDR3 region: CASSLVSGKGELFF. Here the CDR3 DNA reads TGTGCCAGCAGCTTAGTTTCGGGGAAAGGGGAGCTGTTTTTT.

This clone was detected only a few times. The CDR3 spells CSVPRQGLGYTF. CDR3 nucleotides: TGCAGCGTTCCTCGACAGGGACTTGGCTACACCTTC. The chain combines TRBV29-1 with TRBJ1-2, with 7 bases aligning to TRBD1. Germline V CDR1 and CDR2: SQVTM, ANQGSEA. Trimming cost V 5 bases and J 7 bases; bases outside gene matches: 7. The CDR3 totals 12 residues.

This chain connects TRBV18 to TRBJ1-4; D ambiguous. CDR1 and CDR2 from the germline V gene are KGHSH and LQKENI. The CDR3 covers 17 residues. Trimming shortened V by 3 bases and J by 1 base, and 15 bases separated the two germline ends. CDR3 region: CASSPWSTRVTNEKLFF. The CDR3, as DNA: TGTGCCAGCTCACCTTGGTCAACGAGGGTAACTAATGAAAAACTGTTTTTT. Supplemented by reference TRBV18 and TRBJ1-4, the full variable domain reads NAGVMQNPRHLVRRRGQEARLRCSPMKGHSHVYWYRQLPEEGLKFMVYLQKENIIDESGMPKERFSAEFPKEGPSILRIQQVVRGDSAAYFCASSPWSTRVTNEKLFFGSGTQLSVL.

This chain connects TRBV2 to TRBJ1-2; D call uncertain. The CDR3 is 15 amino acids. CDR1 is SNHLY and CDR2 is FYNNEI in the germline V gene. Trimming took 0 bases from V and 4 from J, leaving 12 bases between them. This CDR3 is CASSEALRTVYGYTF. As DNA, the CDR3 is TGTGCCAGCAGTGAAGCGCTTCGTACCGTCTATGGCTACACCTTC.